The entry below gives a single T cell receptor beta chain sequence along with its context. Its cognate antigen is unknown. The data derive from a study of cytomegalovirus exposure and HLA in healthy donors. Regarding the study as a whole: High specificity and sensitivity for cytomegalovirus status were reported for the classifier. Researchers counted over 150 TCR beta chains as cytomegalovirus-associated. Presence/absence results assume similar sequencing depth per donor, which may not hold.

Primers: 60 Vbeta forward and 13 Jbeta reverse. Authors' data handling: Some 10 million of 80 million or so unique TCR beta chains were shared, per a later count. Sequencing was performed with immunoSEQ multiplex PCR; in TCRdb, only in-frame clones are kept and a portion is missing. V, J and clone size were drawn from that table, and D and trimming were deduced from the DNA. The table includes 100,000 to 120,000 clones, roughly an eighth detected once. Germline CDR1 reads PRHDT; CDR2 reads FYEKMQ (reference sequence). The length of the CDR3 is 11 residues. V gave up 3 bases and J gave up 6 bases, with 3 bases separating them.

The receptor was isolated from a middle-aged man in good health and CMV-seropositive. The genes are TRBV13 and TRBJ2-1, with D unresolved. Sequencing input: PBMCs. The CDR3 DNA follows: TGTGCCAGCAGCTTGGCCAATGAGCAGTTCTTC. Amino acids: CASSLANEQFF.